This T cell receptor (beta chain) came from a study of CXCR4 blockade with PD-1 therapy in pancreatic cancer. Only in-frame clones appear in the TCRdb table, and some are missing; sequencing was by immunoSEQ multiplex PCR. The profile covers 3,600 or so clones, with less than 50% appearing a single time and roughly a sixth taken by the ten largest. This clone occurred a few times. Relative to the germline gene, one junction end is altered; a read error may explain this. CDR3 length: 15 amino acids. Germline CDR1 and CDR2: SGHVS and FNYEAQ. The V call is TRBV7-6, the J call TRBJ2-5; perhaps TRBD1 as D (7 bases). The receptor's source is a human donor with pancreatic ductal adenocarcinoma. Sequencing input: tumor tissue. The CDR3 is CASSQGGQLQETQYF. CDR3 sequence (DNA): TGTGCTAGCAGCCAGGGGGGACAACTCCAAGAGACCCAGTACTTC. The full variable domain, rest sourced from reference TRBV7-6 and TRBJ2-5, is GAGVSQSPRYKVTKRGQDVALRCDPISGHVSLYWYRQALGQGPEFLTYFNYEAQQDKSGLPNDRFSAERPEGSISTLTIQRTEQRDSAMYRCASSQGGQLQETQYFGPGTRLLVL.